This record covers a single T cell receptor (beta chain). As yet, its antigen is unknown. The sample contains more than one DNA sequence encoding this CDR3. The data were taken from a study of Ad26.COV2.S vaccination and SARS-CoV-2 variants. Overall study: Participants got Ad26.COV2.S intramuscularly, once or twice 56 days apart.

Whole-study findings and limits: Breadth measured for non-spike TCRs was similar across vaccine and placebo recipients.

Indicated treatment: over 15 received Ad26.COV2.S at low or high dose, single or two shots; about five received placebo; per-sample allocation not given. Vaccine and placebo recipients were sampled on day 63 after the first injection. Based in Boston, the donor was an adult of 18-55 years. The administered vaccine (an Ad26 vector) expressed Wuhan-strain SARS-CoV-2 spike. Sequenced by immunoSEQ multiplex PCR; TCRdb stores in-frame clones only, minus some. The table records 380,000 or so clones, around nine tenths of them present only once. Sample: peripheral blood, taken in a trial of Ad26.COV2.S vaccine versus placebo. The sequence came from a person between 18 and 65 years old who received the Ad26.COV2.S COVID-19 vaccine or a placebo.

The CDR3 DNA is TGTGCCAGCAGATTTAGCACAGATACGCAGTATTTT. Protein: CASRFSTDTQYF. The rearrangement uses TRBV5-8 and TRBJ2-3; no clear D gene. CDR3 length: 12 amino acids. CDR1 and CDR2 from the germline V gene are SGHTS and YDEGEE. Trimming removed 5 bases at V and 0 bases at J, with 4 bases between.